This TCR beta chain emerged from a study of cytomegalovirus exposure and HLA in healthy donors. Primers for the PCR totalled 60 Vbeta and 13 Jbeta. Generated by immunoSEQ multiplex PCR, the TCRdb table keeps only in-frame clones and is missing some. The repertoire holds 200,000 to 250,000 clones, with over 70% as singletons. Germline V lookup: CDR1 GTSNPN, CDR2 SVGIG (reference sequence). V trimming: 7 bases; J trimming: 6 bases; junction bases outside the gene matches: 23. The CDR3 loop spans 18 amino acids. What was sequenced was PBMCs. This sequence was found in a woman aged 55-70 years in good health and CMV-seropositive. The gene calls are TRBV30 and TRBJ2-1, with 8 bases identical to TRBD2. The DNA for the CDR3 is TGTGCCTACACTTTCCTGGGGGCGGGAGGCACCGTGGGCAATGAGCAGTTCTTC. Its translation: CAYTFLGAGGTVGNEQFF.